One T cell receptor (beta chain) is described in this entry. Its antigen is undetermined. This sample is part of a study of the immune and genomic landscape of osteosarcoma. Study information: Median age at diagnosis was 27 years, range about 5-85. 73% had unfavorable pathologic response to standard therapy. General study findings and limits: Average productive clonality was 0.09, with a maximum of 0.3. Reference clonality came from outside normal skin and healthy blood, not matched tissue.

The V and J ends lost 2 bases and 2 bases respectively, with 22 bases between them. The CDR3 is 18 amino acids. Looked up from germline, CDR1 is SGHTA and CDR2 is FQGNSA. Assay: immunoSEQ multiplex PCR; the TCRdb copy retains only in-frame clones and omits some. This table holds around 3,000 clones, 72% found once. The rearrangement links TRBV7-2 to TRBJ2-7, with D possibly being TRBD2 (6 bases). The sequenced material came from tumor tissue from a local recurrence in the femur. This receptor was identified in a man younger than 30 with osteosarcoma. CDR3 residues: CASSLPFLRDGLTYEQYF. CDR3 DNA sequence: TGTGCCAGCAGCTTACCCTTTTTGCGGGACGGATTAACCTACGAGCAGTACTTC.